Sequencing of this TCR beta chain was carried out in a study of CD8+ T cells in alopecia areata. Trimming removed 4 bases from V and 6 bases from J, with 12 bases in between. The CDR3 is 14 residues long. cDNA prepared by RNA extraction and subsequent reverse transcription served as the template for sequencing. Clones were sequenced by immunoSEQ multiplex PCR, and TCRdb holds only the in-frame ones, with some missing. The data hold about 200,000 clones, with around two fifths observed a single time. Treatment noted: oral pan-JAK inhibitor, 5-10 mg twice daily. The table lists this clone with a few counts.

The receptor was derived from a human donor with alopecia areata. The sample was CD4+ T cells sorted from blood, taken at approximately week 31, from a patient treated with tofacitinib. This rearrangement joins TRBV23-1 to TRBJ1-4; D not certain. TRBV23-1 has ORF status, its function being uncertain. CDR3 sequence (DNA): TGCGCCAGCAGTCGGCCGAAGGGTCATGAAAAACTGTTTTTT. The encoded protein is CASSRPKGHEKLFF.